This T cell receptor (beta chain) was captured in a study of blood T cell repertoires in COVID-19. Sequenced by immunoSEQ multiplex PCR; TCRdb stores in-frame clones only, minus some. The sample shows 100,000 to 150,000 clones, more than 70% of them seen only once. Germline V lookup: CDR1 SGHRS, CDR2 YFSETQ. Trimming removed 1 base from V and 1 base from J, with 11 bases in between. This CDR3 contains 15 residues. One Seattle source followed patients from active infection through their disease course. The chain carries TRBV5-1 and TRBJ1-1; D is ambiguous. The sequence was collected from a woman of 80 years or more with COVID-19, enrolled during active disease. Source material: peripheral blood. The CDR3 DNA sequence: TGCGCCAGCAGCTTGTTGGACTCCGCGAACACTGAAGCTTTCTTT. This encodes CASSLLDSANTEAFF. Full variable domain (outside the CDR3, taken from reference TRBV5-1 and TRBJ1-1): KAGVTQTPRYLIKTRGQQVTLSCSPISGHRSVSWYQQTPGQGLQFLFEYFSETQRNKGNFPGRFSGRQFSNSRSEMNVSTLELGDSALYLCASSLLDSANTEAFFGQGTRLTVV.